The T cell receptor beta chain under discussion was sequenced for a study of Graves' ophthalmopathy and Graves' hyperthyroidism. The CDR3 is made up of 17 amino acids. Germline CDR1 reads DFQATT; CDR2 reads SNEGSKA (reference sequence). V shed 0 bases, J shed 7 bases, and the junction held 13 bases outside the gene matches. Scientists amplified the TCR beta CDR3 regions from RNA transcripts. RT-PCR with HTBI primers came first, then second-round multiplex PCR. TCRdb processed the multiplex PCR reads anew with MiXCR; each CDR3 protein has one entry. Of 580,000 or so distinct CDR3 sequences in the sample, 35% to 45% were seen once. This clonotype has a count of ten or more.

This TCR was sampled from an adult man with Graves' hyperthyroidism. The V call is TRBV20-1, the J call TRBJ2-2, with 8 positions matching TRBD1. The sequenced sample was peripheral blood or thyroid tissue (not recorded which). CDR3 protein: CSARDHRQGAASGELFF. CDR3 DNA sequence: TGCAGTGCTAGAGATCACAGGCAGGGGGCCGCTAGCGGGGAGCTGTTTTTT.